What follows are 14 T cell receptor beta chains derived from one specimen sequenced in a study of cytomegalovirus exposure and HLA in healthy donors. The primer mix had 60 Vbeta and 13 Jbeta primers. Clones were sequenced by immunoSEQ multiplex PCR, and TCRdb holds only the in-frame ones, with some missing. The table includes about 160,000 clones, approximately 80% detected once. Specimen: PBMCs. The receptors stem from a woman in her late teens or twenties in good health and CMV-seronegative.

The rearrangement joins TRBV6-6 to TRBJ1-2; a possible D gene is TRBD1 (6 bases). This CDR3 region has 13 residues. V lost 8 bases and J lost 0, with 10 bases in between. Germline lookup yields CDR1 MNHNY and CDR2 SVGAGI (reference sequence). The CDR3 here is CASAPGANYGYTF. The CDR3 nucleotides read TGTGCCAGCGCCCCAGGGGCTAACTATGGCTACACCTTC.

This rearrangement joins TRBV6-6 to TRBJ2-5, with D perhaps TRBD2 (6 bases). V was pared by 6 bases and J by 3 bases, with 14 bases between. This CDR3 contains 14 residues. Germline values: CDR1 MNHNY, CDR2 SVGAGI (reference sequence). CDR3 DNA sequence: TGTGCCAGCAGCCCACTTCGGGAGAAAGAGACCCAGTACTTC. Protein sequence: CASSPLREKETQYF.

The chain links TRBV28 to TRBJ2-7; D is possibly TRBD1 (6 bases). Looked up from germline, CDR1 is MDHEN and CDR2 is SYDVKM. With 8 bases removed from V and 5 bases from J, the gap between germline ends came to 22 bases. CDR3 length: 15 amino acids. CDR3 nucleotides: TGTGCCAGCGGAGGTGTAGGGGGACGAGGCCACGAGCAGTACTTC. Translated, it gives CASGGVGGRGHEQYF.

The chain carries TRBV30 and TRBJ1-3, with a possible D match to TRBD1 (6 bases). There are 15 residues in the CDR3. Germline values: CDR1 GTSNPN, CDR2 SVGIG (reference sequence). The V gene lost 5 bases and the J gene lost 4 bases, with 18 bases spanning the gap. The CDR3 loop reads CAWSRGGEEGNTIYF. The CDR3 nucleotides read TGTGCCTGGTCTCGAGGGGGGGAGGAAGGAAACACCATATATTTT.

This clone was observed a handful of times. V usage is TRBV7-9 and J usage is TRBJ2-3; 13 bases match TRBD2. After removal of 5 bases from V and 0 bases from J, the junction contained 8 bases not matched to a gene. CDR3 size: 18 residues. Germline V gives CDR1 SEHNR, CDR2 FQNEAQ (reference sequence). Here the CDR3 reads CASSAPGLAGYSTDTQYF. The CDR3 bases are TGTGCCAGCAGCGCCCCGGGACTAGCGGGATATAGCACAGATACGCAGTATTTT.

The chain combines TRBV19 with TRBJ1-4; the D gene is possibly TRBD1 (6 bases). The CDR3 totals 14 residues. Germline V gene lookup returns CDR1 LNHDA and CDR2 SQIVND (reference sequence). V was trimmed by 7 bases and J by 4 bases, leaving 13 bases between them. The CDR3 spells CASNKDRYNEKLFF. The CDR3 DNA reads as TGTGCCAGTAACAAGGACAGATATAATGAAAAACTGTTTTTT. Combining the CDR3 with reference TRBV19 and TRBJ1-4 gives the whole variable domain DGGITQSPKYLFRKEGQNVTLSCEQNLNHDAMYWYRQDPGQGLRLIYYSQIVNDFQKGDIAEGYSVSREKKESFPLTVTSAQKNPTAFYLCASNKDRYNEKLFFGSGTQLSVL.

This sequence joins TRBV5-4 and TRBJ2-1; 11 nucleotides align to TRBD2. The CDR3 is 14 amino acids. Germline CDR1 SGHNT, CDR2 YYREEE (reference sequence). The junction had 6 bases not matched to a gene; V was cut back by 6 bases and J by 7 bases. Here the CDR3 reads CASTLAGGPNEQFF. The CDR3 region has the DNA TGTGCCAGCACATTAGCGGGGGGGCCGAATGAGCAGTTCTTC.

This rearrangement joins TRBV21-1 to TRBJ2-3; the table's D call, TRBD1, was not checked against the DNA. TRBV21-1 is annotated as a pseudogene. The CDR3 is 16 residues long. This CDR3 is CASGTGTGGPPDTQYF. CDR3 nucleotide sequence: TGTGCCAGCGGAACCGGGACAGGGGGCCCCCCAGATACGCAGTATTTT.

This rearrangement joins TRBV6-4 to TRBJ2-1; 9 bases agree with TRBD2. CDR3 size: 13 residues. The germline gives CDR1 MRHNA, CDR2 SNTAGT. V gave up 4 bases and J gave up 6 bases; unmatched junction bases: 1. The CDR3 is CASSVLAGNEQFF. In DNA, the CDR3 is TGTGCCAGCAGTGTACTAGCGGGCAATGAGCAGTTCTTC.

The CDR3 DNA sequence: TGTGCCTGGAGCCCAGGGGTCGCCTACGAGCAGTACTTC. Translated: CAWSPGVAYEQYF. The chain is built from TRBV30 and TRBJ2-5; TRBD1 might be the D (6 bases). Judging by the DNA end, TRBJ2-7 fits better; the J call may be wrong. CDR3 size: 13 residues. Looked up from germline, CDR1 is GTSNPN and CDR2 is SVGIG (reference sequence).

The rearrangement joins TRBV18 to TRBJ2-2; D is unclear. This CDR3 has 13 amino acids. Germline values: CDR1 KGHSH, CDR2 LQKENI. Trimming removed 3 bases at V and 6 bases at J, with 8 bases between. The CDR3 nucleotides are TGTGCCAGCTCACCCGTCGGTGCCGGGGAGCTGTTTTTT. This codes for CASSPVGAGELFF.

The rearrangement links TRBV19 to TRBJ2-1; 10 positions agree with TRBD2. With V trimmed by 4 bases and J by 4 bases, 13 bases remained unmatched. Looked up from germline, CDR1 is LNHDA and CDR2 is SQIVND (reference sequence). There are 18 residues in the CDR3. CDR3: CASSTPRTSGKEYNEQFF. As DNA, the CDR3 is TGTGCCAGTAGTACCCCTAGGACTAGCGGTAAGGAATACAATGAGCAGTTCTTC.

The CDR3 DNA sequence: TGCGCCAGCAGCGAAAAACTAGCGGGAGTGAGAGATACGCAGTATTTT. Amino acids: CASSEKLAGVRDTQYF. The chain couples TRBV5-1 to TRBJ2-3; 11 bases are shared with TRBD2. The germline V gene encodes CDR1 SGHRS and CDR2 YFSETQ. This CDR3 has 16 residues. V gave up 4 bases and J gave up 5 bases; unmatched junction bases: 9.

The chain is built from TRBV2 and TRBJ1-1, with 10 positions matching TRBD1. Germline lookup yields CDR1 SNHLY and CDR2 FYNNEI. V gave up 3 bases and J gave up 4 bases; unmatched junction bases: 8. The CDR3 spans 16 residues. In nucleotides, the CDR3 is TGTGCCAGCAGTGATGGACAGGGGGTACTAGGCACTGAAGCTTTCTTT. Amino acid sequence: CASSDGQGVLGTEAFF. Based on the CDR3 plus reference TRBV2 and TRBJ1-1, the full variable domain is EPEVTQTPSHQVTQMGQEVILRCVPISNHLYFYWYRQILGQKVEFLVSFYNNEISEKSEIFDDQFSVERPDGSNFTLKIRSTKLEDSAMYFCASSDGQGVLGTEAFFGQGTRLTVV.